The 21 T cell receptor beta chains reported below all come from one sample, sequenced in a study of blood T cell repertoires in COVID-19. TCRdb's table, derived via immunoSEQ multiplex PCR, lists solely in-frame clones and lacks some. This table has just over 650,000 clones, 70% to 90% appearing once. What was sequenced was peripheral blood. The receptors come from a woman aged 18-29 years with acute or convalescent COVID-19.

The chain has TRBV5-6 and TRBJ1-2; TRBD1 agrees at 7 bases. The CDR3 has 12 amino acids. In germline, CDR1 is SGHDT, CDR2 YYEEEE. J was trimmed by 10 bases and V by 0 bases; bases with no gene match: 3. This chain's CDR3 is CASSLGRGDYTF. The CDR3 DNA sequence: TGTGCCAGCAGCTTGGGCAGGGGGGACTACACCTTC.

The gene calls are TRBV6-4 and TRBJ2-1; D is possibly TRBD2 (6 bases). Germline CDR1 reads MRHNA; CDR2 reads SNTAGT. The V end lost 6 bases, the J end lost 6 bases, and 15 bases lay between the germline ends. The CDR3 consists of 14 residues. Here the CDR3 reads CASSPQRAVNEQFF. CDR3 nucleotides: TGTGCCAGCAGCCCACAGCGGGCGGTCAATGAGCAGTTCTTC.

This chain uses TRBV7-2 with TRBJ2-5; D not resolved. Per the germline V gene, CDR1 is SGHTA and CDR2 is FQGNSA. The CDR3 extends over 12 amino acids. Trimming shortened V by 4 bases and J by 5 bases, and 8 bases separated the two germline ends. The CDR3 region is CASSSPRETQYF. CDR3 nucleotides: TGTGCCAGCAGCTCACCCCGGGAGACCCAGTACTTC. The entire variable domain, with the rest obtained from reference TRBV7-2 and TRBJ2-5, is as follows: GAGVSQSPSNKVTEKGKDVELRCDPISGHTALYWYRQSLGQGLEFLIYFQGNSAPDKSGLPSDRFSAERTGGSVSTLTIQRTQQEDSAVYLCASSSPRETQYFGPGTRLLVL.

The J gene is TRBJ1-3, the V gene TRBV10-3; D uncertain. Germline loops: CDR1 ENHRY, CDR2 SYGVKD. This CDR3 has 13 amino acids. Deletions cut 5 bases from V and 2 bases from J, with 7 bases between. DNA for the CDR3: TGTGCCATCAGTCTATTTACTGGAAACACCATATATTTT. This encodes CAISLFTGNTIYF.

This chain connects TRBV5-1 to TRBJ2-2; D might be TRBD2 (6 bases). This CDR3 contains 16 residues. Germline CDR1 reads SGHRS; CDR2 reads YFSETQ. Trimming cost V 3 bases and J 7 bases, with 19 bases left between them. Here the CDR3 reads CASSSPAEGRSGELFF. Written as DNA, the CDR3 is TGCGCCAGCAGCTCCCCCGCCGAAGGGAGGAGCGGGGAGCTGTTTTTT.

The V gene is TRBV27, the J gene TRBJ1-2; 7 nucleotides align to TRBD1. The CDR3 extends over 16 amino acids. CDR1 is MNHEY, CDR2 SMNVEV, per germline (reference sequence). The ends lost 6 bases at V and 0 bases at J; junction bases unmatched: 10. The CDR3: CASSPVGDSTNYGYTF. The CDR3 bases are TGTGCCAGCAGCCCCGTGGGGGACAGCACTAACTATGGCTACACCTTC.

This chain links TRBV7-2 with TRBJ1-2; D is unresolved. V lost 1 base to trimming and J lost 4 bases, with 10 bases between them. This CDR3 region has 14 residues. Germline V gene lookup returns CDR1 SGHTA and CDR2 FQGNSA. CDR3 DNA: TGTGCCAGCAGCTTAGATCGGGGTTCCTATGGCTACACCTTC. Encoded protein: CASSLDRGSYGYTF. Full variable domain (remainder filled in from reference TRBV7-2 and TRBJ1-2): GAGVSQSPSNKVTEKGKDVELRCDPISGHTALYWYRQSLGQGLEFLIYFQGNSAPDKSGLPSDRFSAERTGGSVSTLTIQRTQQEDSAVYLCASSLDRGSYGYTFGSGTRLTVV.

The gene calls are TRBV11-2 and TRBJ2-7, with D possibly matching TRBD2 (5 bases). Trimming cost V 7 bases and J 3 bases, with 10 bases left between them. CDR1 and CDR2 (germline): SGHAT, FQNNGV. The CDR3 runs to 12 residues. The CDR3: CASTSSGYEQYF. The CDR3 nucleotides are TGTGCCAGCACCTCCAGCGGCTACGAGCAGTACTTC.

CDR3 bases: TGTGCCAGCGTCGGGGACTCGGGCTCCTACAATGAGCAGTTCTTC. Translation gives CASVGDSGSYNEQFF. The chain joins TRBV2 to TRBJ2-1; a weak D match, TRBD2 (6 bases). This CDR3 is built from 15 residues. CDR1 and CDR2 from the germline V gene are SNHLY and FYNNEI. V lost 8 bases and J lost 0, with 14 bases in between.

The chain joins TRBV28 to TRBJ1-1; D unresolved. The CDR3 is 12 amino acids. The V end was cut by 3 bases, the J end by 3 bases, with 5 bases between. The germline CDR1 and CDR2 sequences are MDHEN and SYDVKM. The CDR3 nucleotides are TGTGCCAGCAGTTTCTTATACACTGAAGCTTTCTTT. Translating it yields CASSFLYTEAFF.

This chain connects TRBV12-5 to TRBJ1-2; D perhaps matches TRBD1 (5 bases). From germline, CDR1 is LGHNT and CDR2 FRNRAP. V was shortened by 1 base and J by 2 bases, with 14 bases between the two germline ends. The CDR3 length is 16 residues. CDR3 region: CASGLAEHGGNYGYTF. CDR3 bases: TGTGCTAGTGGTTTGGCAGAACACGGGGGAAACTATGGCTACACCTTC. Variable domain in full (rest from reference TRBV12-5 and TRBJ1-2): DARVTQTPRHKVTEMGQEVTMRCQPILGHNTVFWYRQTMMQGLELLAYFRNRAPLDDSGMPKDRFSAEMPDATLATLKIQPSEPRDSAVYFCASGLAEHGGNYGYTFGSGTRLTVV.

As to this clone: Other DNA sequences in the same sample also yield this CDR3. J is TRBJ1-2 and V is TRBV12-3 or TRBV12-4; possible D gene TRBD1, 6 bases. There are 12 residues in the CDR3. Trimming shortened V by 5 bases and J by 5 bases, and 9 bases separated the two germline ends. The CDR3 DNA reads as TGTGCCAGCAGTCCAACAGGGTATGGCTACACCTTC. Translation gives CASSPTGYGYTF.

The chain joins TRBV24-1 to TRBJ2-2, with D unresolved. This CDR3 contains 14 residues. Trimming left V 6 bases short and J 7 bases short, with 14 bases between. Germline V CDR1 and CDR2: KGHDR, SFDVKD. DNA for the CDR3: TGTGCCACCAGTCGACTCGAACTGGGCGGGGAGCTGTTTTTT. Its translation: CATSRLELGGELFF.

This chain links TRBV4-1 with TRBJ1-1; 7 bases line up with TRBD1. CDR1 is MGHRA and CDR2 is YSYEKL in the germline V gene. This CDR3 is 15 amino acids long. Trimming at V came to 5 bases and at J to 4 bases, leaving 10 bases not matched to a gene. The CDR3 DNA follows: TGCGCCAGCAGCGGAGGAGAGACAGGGCGCACTGAAGCTTTCTTT. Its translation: CASSGGETGRTEAFF.

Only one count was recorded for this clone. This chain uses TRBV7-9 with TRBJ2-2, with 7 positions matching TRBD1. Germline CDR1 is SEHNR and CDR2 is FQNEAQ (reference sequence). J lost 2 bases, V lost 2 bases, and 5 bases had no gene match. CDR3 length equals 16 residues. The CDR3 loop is CASSLPRTGNTGELFF. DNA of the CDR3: TGTGCCAGCAGCTTACCTCGGACAGGCAACACCGGGGAGCTGTTTTTT. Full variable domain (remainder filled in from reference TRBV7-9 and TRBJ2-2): DTGVSQNPRHKITKRGQNVTFRCDPISEHNRLYWYRQTLGQGPEFLTYFQNEAQLEKSRLLSDRFSAERPKGSFSTLEIQRTEQGDSAMYLCASSLPRTGNTGELFFGEGSRLTVL.

The CDR3 reads CASSSPLPGSYEQYF. The CDR3 DNA reads TGTGCCAGCAGTTCTCCGTTACCGGGCTCCTACGAGCAGTACTTC. This chain links TRBV6-5 with TRBJ2-7; no firm D call. V gave up 4 bases and J gave up 0 bases, with 13 bases separating them. Germline V gives CDR1 MNHEY, CDR2 SVGAGI. The CDR3 has 15 residues.

Written as DNA, the CDR3 is TGTGCCAGCAGCCAGCGGGGTGCGCTAGATACGCAGTATTTT. This codes for CASSQRGALDTQYF. This chain connects TRBV3-1 (or the pseudogene TRBV3-2) to TRBJ2-3; D possibly corresponds to TRBD2 (6 bases). CDR1 and CDR2 (germline): LGHDT, YNNKEL (reference sequence). The CDR3 spans 14 residues. With 3 bases removed from V and 5 bases from J, the gap between germline ends came to 12 bases.

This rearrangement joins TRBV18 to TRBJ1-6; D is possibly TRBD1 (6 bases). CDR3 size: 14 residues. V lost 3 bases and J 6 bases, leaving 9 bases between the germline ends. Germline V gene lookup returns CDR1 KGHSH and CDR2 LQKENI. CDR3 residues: CASSPGGLNSPLHF. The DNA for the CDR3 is TGTGCCAGCTCACCGGGGGGGCTTAATTCACCCCTCCACTTT.

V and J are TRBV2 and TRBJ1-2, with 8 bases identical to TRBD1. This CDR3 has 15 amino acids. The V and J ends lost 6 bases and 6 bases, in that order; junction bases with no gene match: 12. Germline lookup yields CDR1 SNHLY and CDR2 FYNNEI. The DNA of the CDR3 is TGTGCCAGCAGCCACATTGAACAGGGGGTAAATGGCTACACCTTC. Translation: CASSHIEQGVNGYTF.

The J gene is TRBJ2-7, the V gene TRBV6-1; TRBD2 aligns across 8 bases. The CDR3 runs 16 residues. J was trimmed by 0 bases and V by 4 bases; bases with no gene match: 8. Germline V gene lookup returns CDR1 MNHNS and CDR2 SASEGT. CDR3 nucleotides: TGTGCCAGCAGTGCCCAGCGGGGGACCCCCTCCTACGAGCAGTACTTC. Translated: CASSAQRGTPSYEQYF.

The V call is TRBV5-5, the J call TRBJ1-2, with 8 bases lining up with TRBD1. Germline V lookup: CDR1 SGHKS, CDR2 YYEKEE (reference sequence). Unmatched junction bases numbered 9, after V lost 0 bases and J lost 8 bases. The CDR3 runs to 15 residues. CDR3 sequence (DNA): TGTGCCAGCAGCTTGGAGGCAGGACAGGGCTACGGCTACACCTTC. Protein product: CASSLEAGQGYGYTF.